This T cell receptor (beta chain) comes out of a study of cytomegalovirus exposure and HLA in healthy donors. Study-wide results and caveats: As a later analysis revealed, most CMV-associated TCR beta chains appeared HLA-restricted. For TCR beta chains, V- and J-gene trimming was later linked to a missense DCLRE1C variant. In a later analysis, HLA-C alleles had the fewest associated TCRs, DRB1 alleles the most.

This CDR3 has 18 amino acids. CDR1 is SGHTA, CDR2 FQGTGA, per germline. The V end lost 5 bases, the J end lost 0 bases, and 20 bases lay between the germline ends. Concerning this clone: What it recognizes is unknown.

The PCR had 60 Vbeta and 13 Jbeta primers. Sequenced by immunoSEQ multiplex PCR; TCRdb stores in-frame clones only, minus some. The sample shows 170,000 or so clones, 77% of them seen only once. The genes are TRBV7-3 and TRBJ1-5; D remains ambiguous. The receptor was isolated from a woman aged 25 to 45 in good health and CMV-seronegative. Sequenced: PBMCs. The CDR3 sequence: CASSQTRPRGFSNQPQHF. CDR3 bases: TGTGCCAGCAGCCAAACACGACCCCGCGGGTTTAGCAATCAGCCCCAGCATTTT.